A selection of T cell receptor beta chains follows, all from one sample in a study of T cell repertoires in cytomegalovirus infection. Which antigens these TCRs recognize remains unknown. From the reads, TCRdb called clonotypes with MiXCR, one entry per CDR3 protein. The sample lists around 300,000 distinct CDR3 sequences; 20% to 25% were seen once. Here the sequenced sample was cultured PBMCs, taken from culture after CMV antigen stimulation. The source is a human donor in good health (CMV status not recorded). Some clones in this sample may be carry-over from other donors' samples. The CDR3 runs from the conserved cysteine through the conserved F or W. Fields, in order: V gene, D gene, clone size, J gene, CDR3 protein, CDR3 DNA. The D gene is left open where the match is weak. Not all rows give a size; the values are once, few, many and, for expanded clones, a class.

TRBV10-3,TRBD1,-,TRBJ1-2,CAIRGTGGGYTF,TGTGCCATCAGAGGGACAGGGGGAGGCTACACCTTC
TRBV19,-,-,TRBJ2-2,CASSMFPGFTGELFF,TGTGCCAGTAGTATGTTTCCGGGTTTCACCGGGGAGCTGTTTTTT
TRBV20-1,-,-,TRBJ1-1,CSARPPMRGAWTEAFF,TGCAGTGCTAGACCACCGATGCGGGGGGCGTGGACTGAAGCTTTCTTT
TRBV15,TRBD2,few,TRBJ2-3,CATSRGLAGSTDTQYF,TGTGCCACCAGCAGGGGACTAGCGGGGAGCACAGATACGCAGTATTTT
TRBV6-1,TRBD2,-,TRBJ2-1,CASSTGTSGRFLYEQFF,TGTGCCAGCAGTACCGGGACTAGCGGGAGATTCCTCTATGAGCAGTTCTTC
TRBV12-3/TRBV12-4,-,many,TRBJ1-6,CASSLQGNLSPLHF,TGTGCCAGCAGTTTACAGGGAAATCTTTCACCCCTCCACTTT
TRBV28,-,-,TRBJ2-5,CASIRADQETQYF,TGTGCCAGCATACGTGCAGACCAAGAGACCCAGTACTTC
TRBV3-1,TRBD1,few,TRBJ2-5,CASYQQGAVQYF,TGTGCCAGCTACCAACAGGGGGCGGTCCAGTACTTC
TRBV10-3,TRBD1,few,TRBJ1-6,CAISDGRGSYNSPLHF,TGTGCCATCAGTGACGGCAGGGGGTCCTATAATTCACCCCTCCACTTT
TRBV7-2,TRBD1,many,TRBJ1-3,CASSLTPPGQGIRNTIYF,TGTGCCAGCAGCTTAACGCCTCCGGGACAGGGCATTAGAAACACCATATATTTT
TRBV7-9,-,few,TRBJ1-5,CASSSRESSNQPQHF,TGTGCCAGCAGCTCTAGGGAGAGCAGCAATCAGCCCCAGCATTTT
TRBV4-1,-,-,TRBJ2-3,CASSATSTDTQYF,TGCGCCAGCAGCGCGACTAGCACAGATACGCAGTATTTT
TRBV6-2/TRBV6-3,TRBD1,many,TRBJ1-6,CASKGPGQSSYNSPLHF,TGTGCCAGCAAAGGACCGGGACAGAGCTCCTATAATTCACCCCTCCACTTT
TRBV7-9,-,-,TRBJ1-6,CASSSLGDSPLHF,TGTGCCAGCAGCTCGCTGGGCGATTCACCCCTCCACTTT
TRBV28,TRBD2,few,TRBJ2-5,CASSSVWAGGRETQYF,TGTGCCAGCAGTTCCGTCTGGGCGGGAGGGAGGGAGACCCAGTACTTC
TRBV9,-,-,TRBJ1-2,CASSGVRAAGYTF,TGTGCCAGCAGCGGAGTCAGGGCGGCGGGCTACACCTTC
TRBV9,TRBD1,few,TRBJ1-1,CASSVEGGRQTEAFF,TGTGCCAGCAGCGTAGAAGGGGGCAGACAAACTGAAGCTTTCTTT
TRBV10-3,-,-,TRBJ1-1,CAISDAGRGAQGTEAFF,TGTGCCATCAGTGATGCAGGGAGGGGTGCGCAGGGGACTGAAGCTTTCTTT